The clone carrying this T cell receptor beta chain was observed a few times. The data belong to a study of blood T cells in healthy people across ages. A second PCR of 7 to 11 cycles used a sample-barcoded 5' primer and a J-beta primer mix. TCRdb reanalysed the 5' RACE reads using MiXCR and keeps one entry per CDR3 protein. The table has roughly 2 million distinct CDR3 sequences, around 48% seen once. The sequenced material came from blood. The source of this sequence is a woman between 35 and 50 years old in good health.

As DNA, the CDR3 is TGTGCCAGCACCCCCGGACAGGGCGGTTGGAACACTGAAGCTTTCTTT. The encoded protein is CASTPGQGGWNTEAFF. The V call is TRBV11-1, the J call TRBJ1-1; 8 bases are a match to TRBD1. The CDR3 is 16 residues long. From germline, CDR1 is SGHAT and CDR2 FQDESV (reference sequence). Trimming removed 7 bases from V and 1 base from J; junction bases left unmatched: 11.